This T cell receptor (beta chain) stems from a study of long-term antiretroviral therapy in people with HIV. Sequencing used immunoSEQ v3.0 at survey level. Sequenced by immunoSEQ multiplex PCR; TCRdb stores in-frame clones only, minus some. The repertoire holds about 22,000 clones, with around nine tenths as singletons. The ends lost 6 bases at V and 4 bases at J; junction bases unmatched: 3. The CDR3 runs to 13 residues. The V gene's germline CDR1 is MNHEY and CDR2 SVGAGI. The J gene is TRBJ2-7, the V gene TRBV6-5; 10 nucleotides line up with TRBD1. The sequence derives from a man in his sixties with HIV. The sequencing here drew on unsorted PBMCs, taken 0.6 years after starting antiretroviral therapy. CDR3 protein: CASSRDRGYEQYF. In DNA, the CDR3 is TGTGCCAGCAGCCGGGACAGGGGTTACGAGCAGTACTTC.